This passage covers 25 T cell receptor beta chains from one sample sequenced in a study of CD8 T cells in ankylosing spondylitis. Study findings and constraints: Ankylosing spondylitis blood appeared to carry a characteristic TCR beta motif of several highly homologous variants.

From the 5' RACE reads, TCRdb called clonotypes with MiXCR, one entry per CDR3 protein. Here the sample spans over 400,000 distinct CDR3 sequences, roughly 26% being singletons. The antigens for these receptors are not known. The sequencing sample was made of blood, either unsorted or a sorted T cell fraction (not recorded which). These receptors originate from a male donor with ankylosing spondylitis.

This CDR3 reads CASGTSDVTDTQYF. CDR3 in DNA: TGTGCCAGCGGGACTTCGGACGTGACAGATACGCAGTATTTT. This sequence joins TRBV27 and TRBJ2-3; weak D call: TRBD2 (6 bases). This CDR3 has 14 amino acids. The V and J ends lost 8 bases and 3 bases respectively, with 15 bases between them. Germline V lookup: CDR1 MNHEY, CDR2 SMNVEV (reference sequence).

This clonotype was seen a few times. J is TRBJ2-1 and V is TRBV24-1; 11 bases agree with TRBD2. The trim removed 0 bases at V and 0 bases at J, leaving 9 bases unmatched. The CDR3 consists of 20 residues. The germline V gene has CDR1 KGHDR and CDR2 SFDVKD. CDR3 sequence (DNA): TGTGCCACCAGTGATTTGGGACTAGCGGGCCCGCGGGGCTCCTACAATGAGCAGTTCTTC. Translated: CATSDLGLAGPRGSYNEQFF.

This clonotype was seen at least ten times. J is TRBJ1-5 and V is TRBV5-1; tentative D call: TRBD1 (6 bases). The V gene lost 1 base and the J gene lost 6 bases, with 14 bases spanning the gap. The CDR3 spans 15 residues. Germline V gene sequence: CDR1 SGHRS, CDR2 YFSETQ. The CDR3 spells CASSLFGGVGQPQHF. The CDR3 DNA follows: TGCGCCAGCAGCTTGTTCGGGGGCGTGGGTCAGCCCCAGCATTTT.

The rearrangement joins TRBV6-1 to TRBJ1-4; tentatively, D is TRBD1 (6 bases). The CDR3 is 13 amino acids. Germline V CDR1 and CDR2: MNHNS, SASEGT. The V and J ends lost 10 bases and 3 bases respectively, with 12 bases between them. The CDR3 region is CATQRTANEKLFF. The CDR3 region has the DNA TGTGCCACCCAACGGACAGCTAATGAAAAACTGTTTTTT.

The V and J genes are TRBV6-1 and TRBJ1-5, with D maybe TRBD1 (6 bases). Germline V CDR1 and CDR2: MNHNS, SASEGT. CDR3 length: 15 amino acids. Trimming stripped 3 bases from V and 7 bases from J, with 16 bases between. The CDR3 bases are TGTGCCAGCAGTGAGAACAGGGAGAGGAACCAGCCCCAGCATTTT. Translating gives CASSENRERNQPQHF.

The table lists this clonotype with a few counts. The chain combines TRBV6-1 with TRBJ2-5; D uncertain. This CDR3 has 12 amino acids. Germline assignment: CDR1 MNHNS and CDR2 SASEGT. V lost 4 bases and J lost 5, with 8 bases in between. The CDR3 coding sequence is TGTGCCAGCAGTGGCCGGGTGGAGACCCAGTACTTC. Translating gives CASSGRVETQYF.

This clonotype appeared a few times. The chain recombines TRBV20-1 with TRBJ2-5, with D tentatively TRBD2 (5 bases). The CDR3 contains 18 residues. The germline V gene has CDR1 DFQATT and CDR2 SNEGSKA (reference sequence). Trimming removed 0 bases at V and 5 bases at J, with 25 bases between. The CDR3 coding sequence is TGCAGTGCTAGAGATCAGAATAGGGCTAGCCGAAATCTGGAGACCCAGTACTTC. As protein: CSARDQNRASRNLETQYF.

The chain couples TRBV5-1 to TRBJ2-2, with a tentative D call TRBD1 (6 bases). Looked up from germline, CDR1 is SGHRS and CDR2 is YFSETQ. V was shortened by 0 bases and J by 4 bases, with 13 bases between the two germline ends. This CDR3 region has 16 residues. This CDR3 reads CASSLDGGAGTGELFF. CDR3 DNA: TGCGCCAGCAGCTTGGATGGGGGCGCAGGCACCGGGGAGCTGTTTTTT. Filled out from reference TRBV5-1 and TRBJ2-2, the complete variable domain reads KAGVTQTPRYLIKTRGQQVTLSCSPISGHRSVSWYQQTPGQGLQFLFEYFSETQRNKGNFPGRFSGRQFSNSRSEMNVSTLELGDSALYLCASSLDGGAGTGELFFGEGSRLTVL.

The chain links TRBV7-2 to TRBJ1-1; D possibly corresponds to TRBD1 (5 bases). Germline lookup yields CDR1 SGHTA and CDR2 FQGNSA. V lost 7 bases, J lost 0 bases, and 12 bases lay in between. This CDR3 comprises 14 residues. CDR3 sequence (DNA): TGTGCCAGCAAATTGGACATTTTGAACACTGAAGCTTTCTTT. The encoded protein is CASKLDILNTEAFF.

This chain connects TRBV12-3 or TRBV12-4 to TRBJ2-7; 12 positions agree with TRBD1. With V trimmed by 5 bases and J by 5 bases, 13 bases remained unmatched. This CDR3 has 17 residues. The CDR3 DNA reads TGTGCCAGCAGTGGAGCAACTCCGGGGACAGGGGGCGACGAGCAGTACTTC. Amino acids: CASSGATPGTGGDEQYF.

About this clonotype: The junction differs from germline at one of its ends, possibly a read error. This rearrangement joins TRBV5-1 to TRBJ2-7; TRBD2 aligns across 8 bases. The CDR3 is 15 residues long. The germline V gene encodes CDR1 SGHRS and CDR2 YFSETQ. The CDR3 loop reads CASSLSGNVPYEEYF. The CDR3 bases are TGCGCCAGCAGCCTTAGCGGGAATGTGCCCTACGAGGAGTACTTC.

The chain is built from TRBV9 and TRBJ1-2; the D gene is possibly TRBD1 (5 bases). The CDR3 length is 11 residues. V lost 2 bases, J lost 10 bases, and 9 bases lay in between. Germline loops: CDR1 SGDLS, CDR2 YYNGEE. CDR3 in DNA: TGTGCCAGCAGCGTGGGGGATCTCTACACCTTC. This gives the protein CASSVGDLYTF. Using reference TRBV9 and TRBJ1-2 for the parts outside the CDR3, the full variable domain is DSGVTQTPKHLITATGQRVTLRCSPRSGDLSVYWYQQSLDQGLQFLIQYYNGEERAKGNILERFSAQQFPDLHSELNLSSLELGDSALYFCASSVGDLYTFGSGTRLTVV.

This rearrangement joins TRBV7-2 to TRBJ2-3, with 8 positions matching TRBD1. The V gene's germline CDR1 is SGHTA and CDR2 FQGNSA. The V segment lost 0 bases and the J segment 1 base; nucleotides outside the gene matches: 3. The length of the CDR3 is 16 residues. CDR3 residues: CASSLAGRGRTDTQYF. CDR3 nucleotides: TGTGCCAGCAGCTTAGCCGGCAGGGGGCGCACAGATACGCAGTATTTT. The entire variable domain, with the rest obtained from reference TRBV7-2 and TRBJ2-3, is as follows: GAGVSQSPSNKVTEKGKDVELRCDPISGHTALYWYRQSLGQGLEFLIYFQGNSAPDKSGLPSDRFSAERTGGSVSTLTIQRTQQEDSAVYLCASSLAGRGRTDTQYFGPGTRLTVL.

The chain links TRBV12-3 or TRBV12-4 to TRBJ2-7, with D possibly being TRBD2 (5 bases). The CDR3 runs to 12 residues. V dropped 6 bases and J dropped 6 bases, with 12 bases sitting between them. CDR3 sequence reads: CASSLPGSEQYF. The CDR3 DNA follows: TGTGCCAGCAGCCTCCCTGGGAGCGAGCAGTACTTC.

The chain is built from TRBV12-3 or TRBV12-4 and TRBJ2-3, with TRBD1 as a possible D gene (6 bases). V lost 5 bases, J lost 0 bases, and 9 bases lay in between. This CDR3 is built from 14 residues. For the CDR3, the DNA is TGTGCCAGCAGTGGACAGCTTAGCACAGATACGCAGTATTTT. Its translation: CASSGQLSTDTQYF.

In its sample, this clonotype was seen many times. V is TRBV5-1 and J is TRBJ2-2, with D possibly being TRBD1 (5 bases). The CDR3 sequence is 14 residues long. Trimming shortened V by 3 bases and J by 1 base, and 7 bases separated the two germline ends. CDR1 and CDR2 from the germline V gene are SGHRS and YFSETQ. The CDR3 coding sequence is TGCGCCAGCAGCTCCGGACAGAACACCGGGGAGCTGTTTTTT. Its translation is CASSSGQNTGELFF.

This chain connects TRBV12-3 or TRBV12-4 to TRBJ2-7; 10 nucleotides match TRBD2. Trimming took 6 bases from V and 2 from J; bases not matched to a gene: 7. The CDR3 loop spans 15 amino acids. In DNA, the CDR3 is TGTGCCAGCAGCCTAGCGGGAGAAGTTCCCTACGAGCAGTACTTC. Protein product: CASSLAGEVPYEQYF.

The chain has TRBV6-1 and TRBJ1-1, with 8 positions matching TRBD1. From germline, CDR1 is MNHNS and CDR2 SASEGT. The CDR3 totals 13 residues. V gave up 2 bases and J gave up 9 bases; unmatched junction bases: 5. In nucleotides, the CDR3 is TGTGCCAGCAGTGAATCAGGGGGCTGGAAAGCTTTCTTT. This encodes CASSESGGWKAFF.

The chain is built from TRBV15 and TRBJ1-5; 8 bases map to TRBD1. This CDR3 contains 16 residues. V dropped 0 bases and J dropped 5; count of bases not matched to a gene: 6. Germline V gene sequence: CDR1 LNHNV, CDR2 YYDKDF (reference sequence). CDR3 nucleotide sequence: TGTGCCACCAGCAGAGATCTAGGACAGGGCCATCAGCCCCAGCATTTT. Protein product: CATSRDLGQGHQPQHF.

This chain joins TRBV11-2 and TRBJ1-1; a possible D gene is TRBD1 (6 bases). The CDR3 contains 15 residues. From germline, CDR1 is SGHAT and CDR2 FQNNGV. V was pared by 5 bases and J by 6 bases, with 19 bases between. The CDR3 region is CASSLEGGGRAEAFF. The CDR3 DNA reads as TGTGCCAGCAGCCTGGAGGGGGGCGGTCGCGCTGAAGCTTTCTTT.

This clonotype was seen more than once but under ten times. The genes are TRBV25-1 and TRBJ2-1; 13 nucleotides match TRBD2. The CDR3 spans 17 residues. V shed 2 bases, J shed 10 bases, and the junction held 11 bases outside the gene matches. CDR1 is MGHDK and CDR2 is SYGVNS in the germline V gene. In nucleotides, the CDR3 is TGTGCCAGCAGTGAAACTCCCACTAGCGGGAGGGCCGGGGAGCAGTTCTTC. It encodes CASSETPTSGRAGEQFF.

This clonotype was seen a handful of times. The genes are TRBV29-1 and TRBJ2-3; 12 bases line up with TRBD2. CDR3 length equals 16 residues. From germline, CDR1 is SQVTM and CDR2 ANQGSEA. The V gene end was trimmed by 4 bases and the J gene end by 6 bases; junction bases not matched to a gene: 11. CDR3 in amino acids: CSVVTSGSSFIDTQYF. In DNA form, the CDR3 reads TGCAGCGTTGTGACTAGCGGGAGTTCATTTATTGATACGCAGTATTTT.

This clonotype appeared a few times. This chain joins TRBV5-1 and TRBJ2-1; D perhaps matches TRBD1 (7 bases). V lost 6 bases and J 4 bases, leaving 17 bases between the germline ends. Germline V CDR1 and CDR2: SGHRS, YFSETQ. CDR3 length: 15 residues. The CDR3 protein is CASTPEGATYNEQFF. CDR3 bases: TGCGCCAGCACCCCGGAGGGGGCTACGTACAATGAGCAGTTCTTC.

The table lists this clonotype with a few counts. J is TRBJ1-1 and V is TRBV5-4; D gene uncertain. Germline V gene sequence: CDR1 SGHNT, CDR2 YYREEE (reference sequence). The CDR3 is made up of 14 amino acids. Deletions cut 10 bases from V and 0 bases from J, with 16 bases between. This CDR3 is CACGSGILNTEAFF. CDR3 DNA: TGTGCCTGTGGTTCAGGAATTCTGAACACTGAAGCTTTCTTT. The full variable domain, rest sourced from reference TRBV5-4 and TRBJ1-1, is ETGVTQSPTHLIKTRGQQVTLRCSSQSGHNTVSWYQQALGQGPQFIFQYYREEENGRGNFPPRFSGLQFPNYSSELNVNALELDDSALYLCACGSGILNTEAFFGQGTRLTVV.

The V gene is TRBV2, the J gene TRBJ2-5, with 13 bases aligning to TRBD2. The ends lost 10 bases at V and 5 bases at J; junction bases unmatched: 7. This CDR3 contains 14 residues. Germline CDR1 and CDR2: SNHLY and FYNNEI. The CDR3 DNA follows: TGTGCCACCGGACTAGCGGGAGAAGGCGAGACCCAGTACTTC. Residues: CATGLAGEGETQYF.